Listed below are T cell receptor beta chains from one sample, sequenced in a study of human thymus T cells. Profiled with immunoSEQ multiplex PCR; TCRdb holds only in-frame clones, not every one. The sample lists some 120,000 clones; about 95% were seen once. The sequencing sample was made of thymus tissue. These receptor sequences come from a boy less than two years old with a congenital heart defect but otherwise immunologically healthy. The CDR3 runs from the conserved cysteine through the conserved F or W. Fields, in order: D gene, J gene, V gene, clone size, CDR3 protein, CDR3 DNA. A D gene is named only where the DNA matches it firmly. Part of the rows lack a size; the others show once, few, many or a class for expanded clones.

>-|TRBJ1-1|TRBV6-1|-
CASRRELNTEAFF
TGTGCCAGCAGGCGGGAGCTGAACACTGAAGCTTTCTTT
>-|TRBJ2-7|TRBV7-2|once
CASSRGVSSYEQYF
TGTGCCAGCAGCCGCGGGGTATCCTCCTACGAGCAGTACTTC
>-|TRBJ1-1|TRBV28|-
CASSPKNREAFF
TGTGCCAGCAGTCCGAAGAATAGGGAAGCTTTCTTT
>TRBD2|TRBJ2-3|TRBV4-2|-
CASSQERAGVFLSTDTQYF
TGTGCCAGCAGCCAAGAGAGGGCGGGGGTGTTCTTGAGCACAGATACGCAGTATTTT
>-|TRBJ2-7|TRBV4-1|-
CASSLQNDSLVYEQYF
TGCGCCAGCAGCCTCCAGAACGACAGTTTGGTCTACGAGCAGTACTTC
>-|TRBJ1-2|TRBV15|-
CATSREGNGYTF
TGTGCCACCAGCAGAGAGGGGAATGGCTACACCTTC
>-|TRBJ2-7|TRBV6-5|-
CASSNRDPFHYEQYF
TGTGCCAGCAGTAACCGGGACCCCTTTCACTACGAGCAGTACTTC
>-|TRBJ2-2|TRBV11-2|-
CASSLVLGLNTGELFF
TGTGCCAGCAGCTTAGTTCTCGGCTTGAACACCGGGGAGCTGTTTTTT
>-|TRBJ2-7|TRBV4-2|-
CASSPLLDSGYEQYF
TGTGCCAGCAGCCCCCTGCTGGACAGCGGCTACGAGCAGTACTTC
>-|TRBJ1-1|TRBV6-5|-
CASSYVDLMNTEAFF
TGTGCCAGCAGTTACGTGGACCTGATGAACACTGAAGCTTTCTTT
>-|TRBJ2-1|TRBV5-1|-
CASRRWSSHEQFF
TGCGCCAGCAGGCGATGGAGTTCCCATGAGCAGTTCTTC
>-|TRBJ2-7|TRBV5-8|-
CASSFVHEQYF
TGTGCCAGCAGCTTCGTGCACGAGCAGTACTTC
>-|TRBJ1-3|TRBV13|-
CASSLEVGTAVSGNTIYF
TGTGCCAGCAGCTTAGAAGTTGGGACTGCCGTTTCTGGAAACACCATATATTTT
>TRBD1|TRBJ1-1|TRBV4-3|-
CASSQDSTGHNTEAFF
TGCGCCAGCAGCCAAGATTCGACAGGGCATAACACTGAAGCTTTCTTT
>TRBD1|TRBJ2-7|TRBV6-5|-
CASRRNTSRDREQYF
TGTGCCAGCAGACGGAATACGTCCCGGGACAGAGAGCAGTACTTC
>TRBD1|TRBJ2-2|TRBV4-1|-
CASSQASGTGGTGELFF
TGCGCCAGCAGCCAAGCGTCCGGGACAGGGGGCACCGGGGAGCTGTTTTTT
>-|TRBJ2-3|TRBV5-1|-
CASSLGGDGAPQDTQYF
TGCGCCAGCAGCTTGGGAGGAGACGGGGCCCCACAAGATACGCAGTATTTT
>TRBD2|TRBJ2-7|TRBV6-5|-
CASSLVAGHSYEQYF
TGTGCCAGCAGTCTCGTAGCGGGGCACTCCTACGAGCAGTACTTC
>TRBD2|TRBJ2-1|TRBV12-5|once
CASGLKSGGYNEQFF
TGTGCTAGTGGTTTGAAATCGGGGGGGTACAATGAGCAGTTCTTC
>TRBD2|TRBJ2-2|TRBV5-1|-
CASSLEGASGGAKEDTGELFF
TGCGCCAGCAGCTTAGAGGGTGCTAGCGGGGGGGCTAAGGAGGACACCGGGGAGCTGTTTTTT
>-|TRBJ2-2|TRBV7-6|-
CASSPGDGNTGELFF
TGTGCCAGCAGCCCAGGGGACGGGAACACCGGGGAGCTGTTTTTT
>-|TRBJ1-5|TRBV27|-
CASSTDSSKEQPQHF
TGTGCCAGCAGCACGGACAGCAGCAAAGAGCAGCCCCAGCATTTT
>TRBD2|TRBJ2-5|TRBV15|-
CATSRDPGTSGGEYQETQYF
TGTGCCACCAGCAGAGATCCAGGGACTAGCGGGGGGGAGTACCAAGAGACCCAGTACTTC
>-|TRBJ2-3|TRBV28|-
CASSYGRRRGTDTQYF
TGTGCCAGCAGTTACGGACGCCGGAGGGGCACAGATACGCAGTATTTT
>-|TRBJ2-2|TRBV21-1|-
CASSPQTAENTGELFF
TGTGCCAGCAGCCCCCAGACGGCGGAGAACACCGGGGAGCTGTTTTTT
>-|TRBJ1-2|TRBV5-4|few
CASSSGTYYGYTF
TGTGCCAGCAGCTCCGGGACATACTATGGCTACACCTTC
>-|TRBJ1-6|TRBV4-1|-
CASSQGVSYNSPLHF
TGCGCCAGCAGCCAAGGGGTGTCCTATAATTCACCCCTCCACTTT
>-|TRBJ2-1|TRBV27|-
CASSLGPKGIYNEQFF
TGTGCCAGCAGTCTCGGGCCGAAGGGAATCTACAATGAGCAGTTCTTC
>TRBD2|TRBJ2-3|TRBV27|once
CASSAPGLADYF
TGTGCCAGCAGTGCTCCGGGACTAGCGGATTATTTT
>-|TRBJ2-7|TRBV7-6|once
CASSLAGDSSYEQYF
TGTGCCAGCAGCTTAGCGGGGGACTCCTCCTACGAGCAGTACTTC
>TRBD1|TRBJ2-1|TRBV28|-
CASSSTGGAYNEQFF
TGTGCCAGCAGTTCTACAGGGGGCGCCTACAATGAGCAGTTCTTC
>TRBD1|TRBJ1-3|TRBV6-4|-
CASREPPRQGWDTIYF
TGTGCCAGCAGAGAACCTCCCAGACAGGGCTGGGACACCATATATTTT
>-|TRBJ2-5|TRBV18|-
CASSPPRGGETQYF
TGTGCCAGCTCACCACCGAGGGGCGGGGAGACCCAGTACTTC
>-|TRBJ2-7|TRBV7-9|-
CASSQDRTYEQYF
TGTGCCAGCAGCCAAGACAGGACCTACGAGCAGTACTTC
>-|TRBJ1-1|TRBV28|once
CASSFGLQGSAFF
TGTGCCAGCAGTTTCGGGCTACAGGGATCAGCTTTCTTT
>-|TRBJ1-2|TRBV9|-
CASSGTYGYTF
TGTGCCAGCAGCGGCACTTATGGCTACACCTTC
>-|TRBJ2-1|TRBV25-1|-
CASSRGVSYNEQFF
TGTGCCAGCTCCAGGGGTGTCTCCTACAATGAGCAGTTCTTC
>-|TRBJ2-5|TRBV28|-
CASSFPTARVETQYF
TGTGCCAGCAGTTTCCCCACAGCAAGGGTAGAGACCCAGTACTTC
>-|TRBJ2-3|TRBV11-2|-
CASSSHRDWSTDTQYF
TGTGCCAGCAGCTCCCACCGGGACTGGAGCACAGATACGCAGTATTTT
>-|TRBJ1-1|TRBV6-6|few
CASTLRLGASTEAFF
TGTGCCAGCACCTTACGTCTGGGGGCAAGCACTGAAGCTTTCTTT
>TRBD1|TRBJ1-1|TRBV5-4|-
CASSLGGQPNTEAFF
TGTGCCAGCAGCTTGGGGGGACAGCCGAACACTGAAGCTTTCTTT
>-|TRBJ2-7|TRBV7-2|-
CASSLAEPLDEQYF
TGTGCCAGCAGCTTAGCGGAACCTCTCGACGAGCAGTACTTC
>TRBD2|TRBJ2-3|TRBV4-3|-
CASSLSGGNTDTQYF
TGCGCCAGCAGCCTAAGCGGGGGGAACACAGATACGCAGTATTTT
>TRBD1|TRBJ1-5|TRBV18|once
CASSPGQGDQPQHF
TGTGCCAGCTCTCCGGGACAGGGTGATCAGCCCCAGCATTTT
>TRBD1|TRBJ1-5|TRBV9|-
CASSVASRGTGDNQPQHF
TGTGCCAGCAGCGTAGCCTCCCGGGGGACAGGGGACAATCAGCCCCAGCATTTT
>TRBD2|TRBJ2-7|TRBV6-1|once
CASGLLTSIHEQYF
TGTGCCAGCGGGCTCCTGACTAGCATCCACGAGCAGTACTTC
>TRBD2|TRBJ2-3|TRBV2|-
CASSGTSGGQTDTQYF
TGTGCCAGCAGTGGGACTAGCGGGGGGCAAACAGATACGCAGTATTTT